This TCR beta chain was documented in a study of CD8 T cells in Susac syndrome. The germline V gene has CDR1 DFQATT and CDR2 SNEGSKA (reference sequence). Trimming removed 5 bases at V and 0 bases at J, with 17 bases between. This CDR3 spans 16 amino acids. RNA was extracted with the RNeasy kit, and a quantity of 0.5 to 1 ug was reverse transcribed using random hexamers. MiXCR, run by TCRdb on the immunoSEQ multiplex PCR reads, gives a single entry per CDR3 protein. The repertoire consists of about 300,000 distinct CDR3 sequences, with 89% occurring once and the leading ten covering about 0.17%. This chain uses TRBV20-1 with TRBJ2-1; D uncertain. The specimen sequenced was CD8+ T cells from PBMCs. The clonotype comes from a human donor with multiple sclerosis. The CDR3 nucleotides are TGCAGTGCTCTGGACGAGACTGGAAGCTCCTACAATGAGCAGTTCTTC. Translated, it gives CSALDETGSSYNEQFF.